This T cell receptor beta chain stems from a study of blood T cells in healthy people across ages. In germline, CDR1 is MDHEN, CDR2 SYDVKM. V was trimmed by 5 bases and J by 1 base, leaving 12 bases between them. The CDR3 extends over 15 amino acids. A second PCR of about 7 to 11 cycles used a sample-barcoded 5' primer and a J-beta primer mix. TCRdb fed the 5' RACE reads into MiXCR, producing one record per CDR3 protein. The data show 850,000 to 1,000,000 distinct CDR3 sequences, approximately 49% seen once. Only a few counts were recorded for this clonotype. Sequenced: blood. This TCR was sampled from a young man in good health. The rearrangement joins TRBV28 to TRBJ1-5; D is possibly TRBD1 (5 bases). CDR3 nucleotide sequence: TGTGCCAGCAGTCCGTCCCGGGACAGCAATCAGCCCCAGCATTTT. Translated: CASSPSRDSNQPQHF.